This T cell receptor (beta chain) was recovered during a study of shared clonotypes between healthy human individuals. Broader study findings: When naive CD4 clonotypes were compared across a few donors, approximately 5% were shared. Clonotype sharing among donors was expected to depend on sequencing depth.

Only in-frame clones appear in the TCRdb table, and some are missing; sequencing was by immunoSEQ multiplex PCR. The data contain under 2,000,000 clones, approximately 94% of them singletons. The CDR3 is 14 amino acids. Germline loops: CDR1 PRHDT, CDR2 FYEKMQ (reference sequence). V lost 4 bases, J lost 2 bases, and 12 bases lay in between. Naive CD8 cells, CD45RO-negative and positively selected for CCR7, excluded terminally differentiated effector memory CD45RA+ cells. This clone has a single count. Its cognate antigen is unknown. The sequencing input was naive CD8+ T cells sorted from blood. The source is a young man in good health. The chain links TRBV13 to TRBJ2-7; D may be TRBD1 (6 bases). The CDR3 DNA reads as TGTGCCAGCAGCTCCTCAACAGGGACCTACGAGCAGTACTTC. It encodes CASSSSTGTYEQYF.